Reported below is one T cell receptor (beta chain). Its antigen is still unknown. The source of the sample is a study of beta chain features in type 1 diabetes. General observations from the study: TCRB CDR3 length was moderately but significantly reduced in all four CD4+ subsets of Type 1 diabetes patients. Equally in patients and controls, shorter templates might have been favored by PCR.

Expressed TCRB transcripts were sequenced because the isolated RNA had all been reverse transcribed beforehand. TCRdb's table, derived via immunoSEQ multiplex PCR, lists solely in-frame clones and lacks some. The top ten hold about 0.08% of the sample, which has some 240,000 clones, roughly 17% seen once. CDR3 length: 14 amino acids. V was pared by 7 bases and J by 5 bases, with 10 bases of the junction left unmatched. Germline V gene lookup returns CDR1 SGDLS and CDR2 YYNGEE. The sample taken for sequencing was naive CD4+ T cells from blood. The receptor comes from a man between 25 and 39 years old with type 1 diabetes. The J gene is TRBJ2-7, the V gene TRBV9; 9 positions agree with TRBD2. The CDR3 DNA reads as TGTGCCAGCGGACGGACTAGCGTCCCCCACGAGCAGTACTTC. It encodes CASGRTSVPHEQYF.